Here is one T cell receptor (beta chain) with its context. Antigen: not known. Germline V gene sequence: CDR1 SGHRS, CDR2 YFSETQ. The CDR3 totals 15 residues. The V end lost 3 bases, the J end lost 4 bases, and 16 bases lay between the germline ends. The data are from a study of T cell responses to AZD1222 COVID-19 vaccine. Study-level information: Second doses were pooled across both intervals (about 4 or about 12 weeks). General study findings and limits: Nearly half of the spike-specific TCRs reportedly recognize variant regions that carry no mutations. Repertoire sampling happened only post peak T cell response.

TCRdb keeps only in-frame clones here, not all; method: immunoSEQ multiplex PCR. The repertoire holds approximately 150,000 clones, with 90% as singletons. The V and J genes are TRBV5-1 and TRBJ1-1; maybe TRBD1 (5 bases). The sequencing here drew on peripheral blood, taken on day 0 of AZD1222 vaccination. The source of this sequence is an adult in good health. CDR3 in DNA: TGCGCCAGCAGCTCCGAAGGAGGGGCCGTCACTGAAGCTTTCTTT. Protein product: CASSSEGGAVTEAFF.